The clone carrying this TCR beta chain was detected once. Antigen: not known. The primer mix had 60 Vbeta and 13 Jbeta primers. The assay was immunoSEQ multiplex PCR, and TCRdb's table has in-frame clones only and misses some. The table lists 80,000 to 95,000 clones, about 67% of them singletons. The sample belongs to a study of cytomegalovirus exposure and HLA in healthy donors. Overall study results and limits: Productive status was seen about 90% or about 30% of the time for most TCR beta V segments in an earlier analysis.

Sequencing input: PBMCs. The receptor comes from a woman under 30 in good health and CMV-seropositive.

CDR3 loop: CASLREAVGTDTQYF. Written as DNA, the CDR3 is TGTGCCAGCCTCCGGGAAGCGGTGGGGACAGATACGCAGTATTTT. This chain connects TRBV2 to TRBJ2-3, with TRBD2 as a possible D gene (5 bases). The germline gives CDR1 SNHLY, CDR2 FYNNEI. Trimming shortened V by 8 bases and J by 3 bases, and 18 bases separated the two germline ends. The CDR3 length is 15 residues.